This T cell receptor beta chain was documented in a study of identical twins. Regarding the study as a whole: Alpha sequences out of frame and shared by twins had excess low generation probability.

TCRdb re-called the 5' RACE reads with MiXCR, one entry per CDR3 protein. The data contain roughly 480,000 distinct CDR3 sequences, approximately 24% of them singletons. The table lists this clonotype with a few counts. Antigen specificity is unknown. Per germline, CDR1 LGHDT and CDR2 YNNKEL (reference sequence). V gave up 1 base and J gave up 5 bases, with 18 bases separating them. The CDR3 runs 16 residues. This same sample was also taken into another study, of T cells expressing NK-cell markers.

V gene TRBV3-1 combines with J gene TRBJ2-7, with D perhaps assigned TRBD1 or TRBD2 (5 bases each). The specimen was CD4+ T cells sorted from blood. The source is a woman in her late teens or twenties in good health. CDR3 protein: CASSQVKGPPGDEQYF. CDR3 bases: TGTGCCAGCAGCCAAGTTAAGGGACCGCCTGGGGACGAGCAGTACTTC.